This T cell receptor beta chain was captured by sequencing in a study of OX40 agonist ivuxolimab in advanced cancers. Trimming took off 0 bases at V and 7 bases at J, with 16 bases between the two ends. This CDR3 contains 14 residues. Per germline, CDR1 GTSNPN and CDR2 SVGIG (reference sequence). Points on this clone: Its specificity is unknown.

Autoimmune disease history or systemic immunosuppression disqualified patients. Study-wide results and caveats: Clonal expansion by week 6 occurred in CD4+ and CD8+ blood T cells (at 0.1 to 3.0 mg/kg).

Profiled with immunoSEQ multiplex PCR; TCRdb holds only in-frame clones, not every one. The profile shows about 72,000 clones, under 90% of them singletons. The receptor was isolated from an adult with an advanced solid tumor such as melanoma, head and neck, liver or kidney cancer. This sequence joins TRBV30 and TRBJ2-7; TRBD1 or TRBD2 may be the D gene (5 bases each). The specimen was CD4+ or CD8+ T cells sorted from blood, collected in a trial of the OX40 agonist ivuxolimab. Here the CDR3 DNA reads TGTGCCTGGAGTGTACTTGGGACGCTGGAGGAGCAGTACTTC. Amino acids: CAWSVLGTLEEQYF.